Listed here are 32 T cell receptor beta chains from one sample, sequenced in a study of CD8 T cells in Susac syndrome. A quantity of about 0.5 to 1 ug RNA underwent reverse transcription using random hexamers. Each CDR3 protein is one row after TCRdb ran MiXCR on the immunoSEQ multiplex PCR reads. The top ten clones hold about 0.14% of a sample with 55,000 to 75,000 distinct CDR3 sequences, 93% of them seen once. Material: CD4+ T cells from PBMCs. These receptors were taken from a human donor with Susac syndrome.

The chain combines TRBV28 with TRBJ2-1; possible D gene TRBD1, 6 bases. The CDR3 runs 17 residues. The germline V gene encodes CDR1 MDHEN and CDR2 SYDVKM. V lost 3 bases, J lost 2 bases, and 17 bases lay in between. CDR3 bases: TGTGCCAGCAGTTTCCTCCGGGACACCCCCACCTACAATGAGCAGTTCTTC. Protein product: CASSFLRDTPTYNEQFF.

This sequence joins TRBV2 and TRBJ1-6, with D tentatively TRBD1 (6 bases). Looked up from germline, CDR1 is SNHLY and CDR2 is FYNNEI. This CDR3 spans 17 amino acids. V lost 2 bases to trimming and J lost 10 bases, with 21 bases between them. The CDR3 coding sequence is TGTGCCAGCAGTGAATTGGGGTTCGGCAGGGGTGGATCACCCCTCCACTTT. Translated: CASSELGFGRGGSPLHF.

This sequence joins TRBV23-1 and TRBJ1-1; a possible D gene is TRBD1 (5 bases). TRBV23-1 is noted as an ORF with a role that remains uncertain. The CDR3 has 14 amino acids. Trimming took 7 bases from V and 2 from J, leaving 14 bases between them. This CDR3 reads CASTLIGTNTEAFF. CDR3 coding DNA: TGCGCCAGCACCCTCATTGGGACTAACACTGAAGCTTTCTTT.

This chain connects TRBV28 to TRBJ2-3; D possibly matches TRBD1 or TRBD2 (5 bases each). The V end lost 7 bases, the J end lost 6 bases, and 20 bases lay between the germline ends. This CDR3 is 15 amino acids long. From germline, CDR1 is MDHEN and CDR2 SYDVKM. Here the CDR3 DNA reads TGTGCCAGCACCCGCCACGCTCCCAGGGACGATACGCAGTATTTT. Its protein product is CASTRHAPRDDTQYF. Complete variable domain (other parts from reference TRBV28 and TRBJ2-3): DVKVTQSSRYLVKRTGEKVFLECVQDMDHENMFWYRQDPGLGLRLIYFSYDVKMKEKGDIPEGYSVSREKKERFSLILESASTNQTSMYLCASTRHAPRDDTQYFGPGTRLTVL.

The J gene is TRBJ1-3, the V gene TRBV9, with D unclear. Trimming shortened V by 1 base and J by 1 base, and 0 bases separated the two germline ends. The CDR3 length is 12 residues. Per the germline V gene, CDR1 is SGDLS and CDR2 is YYNGEE. The DNA for the CDR3 is TGTGCCAGCAGCGTATCTGGAAACACCATATATTTT. It codes for CASSVSGNTIYF.

This chain uses TRBV6-2 or TRBV6-3 with TRBJ2-3; D remains ambiguous. This CDR3 is built from 15 residues. Germline V CDR1 and CDR2: MNHEY, SVGEGT. Trimming removed 5 bases at V and 1 base at J, with 13 bases between. In DNA form, the CDR3 reads TGTGCCAGCAGTCACCGTTGGCCTGGCACAGATACGCAGTATTTT. This codes for CASSHRWPGTDTQYF.

CDR3 DNA sequence: TGTGCCACACGAGAGGGACAGTATAATTCACCCCTCCACTTT. Its protein is CATREGQYNSPLHF. The chain uses TRBV27 and TRBJ1-6, with TRBD1 matching 7 bases. V trimming: 10 bases; J trimming: 4 bases; junction bases outside the gene matches: 7. The CDR3 is 14 amino acids. From germline, CDR1 is MNHEY and CDR2 SMNVEV (reference sequence).

This clonotype was picked up one time. The chain combines TRBV6-2 or TRBV6-3 with TRBJ1-1; D ambiguous. Germline-derived CDR1 and CDR2 are MNHEY and SVGEGT. The CDR3 spans 16 residues. Between the trimmed V and J ends, which lost 6 bases and 1 base, there was a span of 18 bases. The CDR3, as DNA: TGTGCCAGCAGAGGCGAACTCGGAAGTCGGAACACTGAAGCTTTCTTT. This gives the protein CASRGELGSRNTEAFF.

The V and J genes are TRBV6-2 or TRBV6-3 and TRBJ1-2; 10 bases are a match to TRBD1. In germline, CDR1 is MNHEY, CDR2 SVGEGT. J gave up 8 bases and V 6 bases, and 9 bases lay outside the gene matches. This CDR3 spans 14 amino acids. The CDR3 loop is CASSRDRGREGYTF. For the CDR3, the DNA is TGTGCCAGCAGCCGGGACAGGGGAAGGGAAGGCTACACCTTC.

V usage is TRBV7-2 and J usage is TRBJ2-5, with 9 positions matching TRBD1. Germline lookup yields CDR1 SGHTA and CDR2 FQGNSA. V gave up 6 bases and J gave up 5 bases; unmatched junction bases: 7. The CDR3 covers 14 residues. DNA for the CDR3: TGTGCCAGCAGTTCCACAGGGGGCCGGGAGACCCAGTACTTC. Translating it yields CASSSTGGRETQYF.

This chain uses TRBV28 with TRBJ2-2, with D uncertain. Trimming left V 4 bases short and J 6 bases short, with 6 bases between. Germline V gene sequence: CDR1 MDHEN, CDR2 SYDVKM. There are 12 residues in the CDR3. CDR3 in amino acids: CASSSRPGELFF. CDR3 in DNA: TGTGCCAGCAGTTCCCGACCCGGGGAGCTGTTTTTT. The entire variable domain, with the rest obtained from reference TRBV28 and TRBJ2-2, is as follows: DVKVTQSSRYLVKRTGEKVFLECVQDMDHENMFWYRQDPGLGLRLIYFSYDVKMKEKGDIPEGYSVSREKKERFSLILESASTNQTSMYLCASSSRPGELFFGEGSRLTVL.

The CDR3 here is CASSLALTGRQETQYF. The DNA of the CDR3 is TGTGCCAGCAGCTTAGCGCTTACAGGGCGTCAAGAGACCCAGTACTTC. V is TRBV7-2 and J is TRBJ2-5; tentatively, D is TRBD1 (6 bases). The CDR3 contains 16 residues. Germline CDR1 and CDR2: SGHTA and FQGNSA. V was clipped by 0 bases and J by 2 bases, with 13 bases between them. Full variable domain (missing parts from reference TRBV7-2 and TRBJ2-5): GAGVSQSPSNKVTEKGKDVELRCDPISGHTALYWYRQSLGQGLEFLIYFQGNSAPDKSGLPSDRFSAERTGGSVSTLTIQRTQQEDSAVYLCASSLALTGRQETQYFGPGTRLLVL.

The rearrangement uses TRBV7-9 and TRBJ1-1; possibly TRBD1 for D (5 bases). Germline values: CDR1 SEHNR, CDR2 FQNEAQ (reference sequence). The CDR3 is made up of 15 amino acids. Trimming removed 6 bases at V and 1 base at J, with 15 bases between. The CDR3: CASSPPWGTNTEAFF. CDR3 DNA sequence: TGTGCCAGCAGTCCCCCATGGGGCACGAACACTGAAGCTTTCTTT.

The V call is TRBV24-1, the J call TRBJ1-2, with 8 bases that match TRBD1. Unmatched junction bases numbered 1, after V lost 7 bases and J lost 4 bases. The germline V gene encodes CDR1 KGHDR and CDR2 SFDVKD. This CDR3 is 12 amino acids long. In nucleotides, the CDR3 is TGTGCCACCAGAGACAGGGGCTATGGCTACACCTTC. Translated, it gives CATRDRGYGYTF.

The chain has TRBV7-2 and TRBJ2-7; D is undetermined. This CDR3 region has 13 residues. Germline-derived CDR1 and CDR2 are SGHTA and FQGNSA. V was shortened by 1 base and J by 7 bases, with 11 bases between the two germline ends. Here the CDR3 reads CASSLDRQEEQYF. The CDR3 DNA follows: TGTGCCAGCAGCTTAGATAGGCAGGAGGAGCAGTACTTC.

The V call is TRBV20-1, the J call TRBJ2-4; possibly TRBD1 for D (5 bases). Germline V lookup: CDR1 DFQATT, CDR2 SNEGSKA (reference sequence). The germline V and J ends were trimmed by 7 bases and 8 bases, with 12 bases remaining between them. This CDR3 comprises 11 residues. CDR3: CSVWGMDIQYF. CDR3 DNA sequence: TGCAGTGTCTGGGGCATGGACATTCAGTACTTC.

The rearrangement joins TRBV10-3 to TRBJ2-7, with 7 bases identical to TRBD1. The V segment lost 5 bases and the J segment 3 bases; nucleotides outside the gene matches: 7. In germline, CDR1 is ENHRY, CDR2 SYGVKD. CDR3 length: 14 amino acids. The CDR3 nucleotides are TGTGCCATCAGTCCGGGACAGACCCTCTACGAGCAGTACTTC. Protein sequence: CAISPGQTLYEQYF.

This chain links TRBV4-2 with TRBJ2-1; 7 bases align to TRBD1. The CDR3 totals 15 residues. Unmatched junction bases numbered 8, after V lost 4 bases and J lost 5 bases. The germline V gene has CDR1 LGHNA and CDR2 YNFKEQ. The DNA of the CDR3 is TGTGCCAGCAGCCCCCGACAGGGACCCGACAATGAGCAGTTCTTC. This gives the protein CASSPRQGPDNEQFF.

J is TRBJ1-2 and V is TRBV19; D remains unclear. The CDR3 extends over 13 amino acids. In germline, CDR1 is LNHDA, CDR2 SQIVND (reference sequence). V was clipped by 10 bases and J by 5 bases, with 17 bases between them. CDR3 in DNA: TGTGCCACCAATAGTCCTAAGCCATATGGCTACACCTTC. Protein sequence: CATNSPKPYGYTF.

V and J are TRBV4-2 and TRBJ1-3, with TRBD1 as a possible D gene (5 bases). Germline assignment: CDR1 LGHNA and CDR2 YNFKEQ. This CDR3 region has 16 residues. The V end lost 0 bases, the J end lost 5 bases, and 14 bases lay between the germline ends. The CDR3, as DNA: TGTGCCAGCAGCCAAGACTTGGGGGTTCCCCGAAACACCATATATTTT. Protein product: CASSQDLGVPRNTIYF.

The chain joins TRBV5-1 to TRBJ2-7; the D gene is possibly TRBD2 (6 bases). This CDR3 comprises 16 residues. The V end was cut by 0 bases, the J end by 1 base, with 14 bases between. CDR1 and CDR2 from the germline V gene are SGHRS and YFSETQ. CDR3 nucleotides: TGCGCCAGCAGCTTGGAAAGGAGGGCTTTGTCCTACGAGCAGTACTTC. It yields the protein CASSLERRALSYEQYF.

The V and J genes are TRBV7-8 and TRBJ2-7; D is ambiguous. V dropped 5 bases and J dropped 2 bases, with 19 bases sitting between them. Germline V gene lookup returns CDR1 SGHVS and CDR2 FQNEAQ. This CDR3 region has 16 residues. CDR3 sequence (DNA): TGTGCCAGCAGCCGCCGTCCATTCATCACAACCTACGAGCAGTACTTC. As protein: CASSRRPFITTYEQYF.

In this sample, this clonotype turned up once. The rearrangement links TRBV2 to TRBJ1-4, with TRBD1 matching over 10 bases. The trim removed 6 bases at V and 13 bases at J, leaving 14 bases unmatched. Germline assignment: CDR1 SNHLY and CDR2 FYNNEI. This CDR3 is 15 amino acids long. The CDR3 nucleotides read TGTGCCAGCAGCGAGGTCCCGGGACAGGGGTTCGGACTGTTTTTT. Translation: CASSEVPGQGFGLFF.

This chain joins TRBV30 and TRBJ2-3; no reliable D call. The CDR3 extends over 14 amino acids. Germline lookup yields CDR1 GTSNPN and CDR2 SVGIG (reference sequence). The V end lost 4 bases, the J end lost 1 base, and 12 bases lay between the germline ends. CDR3 DNA sequence: TGTGCCTGGAAACAGTTTTCGGGCACAGATACGCAGTATTTT. Protein: CAWKQFSGTDTQYF.

J is TRBJ1-5 and V is TRBV7-2, with D hard to call. Germline lookup yields CDR1 SGHTA and CDR2 FQGNSA. The CDR3 spans 16 residues. Trimming shortened V by 4 bases and J by 5 bases, and 18 bases separated the two germline ends. The DNA of the CDR3 is TGTGCCAGCAGCTCGGGAGGCATAGCGGGGTATCAGCCCCAGCATTTT. It encodes CASSSGGIAGYQPQHF.

V usage is TRBV20-1 and J usage is TRBJ1-4; D may be TRBD1 (6 bases). The ends were cut back, 1 base at V and 7 bases at J, with 16 bases in the middle. Germline CDR1 DFQATT, CDR2 SNEGSKA (reference sequence). This CDR3 spans 15 amino acids. The CDR3 bases are TGCAGTGCTAGAGTAGAACAGGGAGACGGTGAAAAACTGTTTTTT. Its translation is CSARVEQGDGEKLFF.

V usage is TRBV6-1 and J usage is TRBJ2-2; no clear D gene. The germline V and J ends were trimmed by 0 bases and 1 base, with 3 bases remaining between them. Germline CDR1 MNHNS, CDR2 SASEGT. This CDR3 has 14 amino acids. In DNA, the CDR3 is TGTGCCAGCAGTGAAGCGCGGAACACCGGGGAGCTGTTTTTT. This codes for CASSEARNTGELFF.

J is TRBJ2-3 and V is TRBV4-3, with D possibly being TRBD2 (6 bases). V was clipped by 3 bases and J by 5 bases, with 24 bases between them. Germline CDR1 reads LGHNA; CDR2 reads YSLEER. The CDR3 has 18 amino acids. The CDR3 nucleotides are TGCGCCAGCAGCCAGGCCAGCCCGGGCGGGGCCGGGGGAGATACGCAGTATTTT. This translates into CASSQASPGGAGGDTQYF.

The rearrangement links TRBV6-1 to TRBJ1-1; TRBD1 might be the D (5 bases). This CDR3 spans 15 amino acids. Trimming took 7 bases from V and 0 from J, leaving 15 bases between them. CDR1 MNHNS and CDR2 SASEGT come from the germline V gene. CDR3 DNA sequence: TGTGCCAGCAATACCGGGACCGCTATGAACACTGAAGCTTTCTTT. Residues: CASNTGTAMNTEAFF.

The CDR3 DNA sequence: TGTGCCATCAGGGACATATCCTACGAGCAGTACTTC. It translates to CAIRDISYEQYF. This sequence joins TRBV10-3 and TRBJ2-7, with D maybe TRBD1 (5 bases). The CDR3 consists of 12 residues. Looked up from germline, CDR1 is ENHRY and CDR2 is SYGVKD. Trimming shortened V by 6 bases and J by 1 base, and 7 bases separated the two germline ends.

This chain joins TRBV2 and TRBJ1-6; a possible D gene is TRBD1 (6 bases). The CDR3 is 14 amino acids. The V gene's germline CDR1 is SNHLY and CDR2 FYNNEI. V was pared by 11 bases and J by 5 bases, with 16 bases between. CDR3: CAFNPTGNNSPLHF. For the CDR3, the DNA is TGTGCCTTCAACCCCACAGGGAATAATTCACCCCTCCACTTT.

The chain combines TRBV4-2 with TRBJ2-3, with 9 bases fitting TRBD2. The CDR3 has 14 residues. The ends lost 0 bases at V and 6 bases at J; junction bases unmatched: 1. Germline CDR1 and CDR2: LGHNA and YNFKEQ. The CDR3 nucleotides read TGTGCCAGCAGCCAAGAAACTAGCGGGGATACGCAGTATTTT. Its translation is CASSQETSGDTQYF.